One and the same sample provided the 20 T cell receptor beta chains below, sequenced in a study of shared clonotypes between healthy human individuals. The data were produced by immunoSEQ multiplex PCR, yet TCRdb's version contains in-frame clones alone and is incomplete. The sample has over 2 million clones; 85% to 95% are singletons. The material sequenced was naive CD4+ T cells sorted from blood. Described subset: CD45RA+ positively selected. These receptors originate from a man between 18 and 35 years old in good health.

The genes are TRBV30 and TRBJ1-2; a possible D gene is TRBD1 (5 bases). This CDR3 has 11 amino acids. Germline V CDR1 and CDR2: GTSNPN, SVGIG (reference sequence). V shed 4 bases and J shed 7 bases, with 10 bases lying between them. Here the CDR3 DNA reads TGTGCCTGGACGGGGGGAAGTGGCTACACCTTC. Its protein product is CAWTGGSGYTF.

Comments on this clone: The sample contains more than one DNA sequence encoding this CDR3. The chain recombines TRBV5-1 with TRBJ1-4; the D is unclear. The germline CDR1 and CDR2 sequences are SGHRS and YFSETQ. The V and J ends lost 0 bases and 0 bases respectively, with 6 bases between them. This CDR3 has 15 residues. The CDR3 reads CASSLVGTTNEKLFF. In nucleotides, the CDR3 is TGCGCCAGCAGCTTGGTTGGTACAACTAATGAAAAACTGTTTTTT. Complete variable domain (other parts from reference TRBV5-1 and TRBJ1-4): KAGVTQTPRYLIKTRGQQVTLSCSPISGHRSVSWYQQTPGQGLQFLFEYFSETQRNKGNFPGRFSGRQFSNSRSEMNVSTLELGDSALYLCASSLVGTTNEKLFFGSGTQLSVL.

V gene TRBV2 combines with J gene TRBJ2-3, with D unresolved. Trimming took 5 bases from V and 0 from J, leaving 9 bases between them. The CDR3 runs 14 residues. CDR1 is SNHLY and CDR2 is FYNNEI in the germline V gene. The CDR3 nucleotides are TGTGCCAGCAGTCCCGACGGGAGCACAGATACGCAGTATTTT. Translation gives CASSPDGSTDTQYF.

The V gene is TRBV10-3, the J gene TRBJ1-2, with unresolved D. This CDR3 is built from 17 residues. Trimming took off 0 bases at V and 0 bases at J, with 14 bases between the two ends. The germline gives CDR1 ENHRY, CDR2 SYGVKD. CDR3 residues: CAISESSWSVANYGYTF. The CDR3 DNA is TGTGCCATCAGTGAGTCTAGTTGGTCTGTAGCTAACTATGGCTACACCTTC.

The V gene is TRBV29-1, the J gene TRBJ1-5, with TRBD1 identical over 7 bases. Germline assignment: CDR1 SQVTM and CDR2 ANQGSEA. V was pared by 1 base and J by 15 bases, with 6 bases of the junction left unmatched. The CDR3 has 11 amino acids. DNA of the CDR3: TGCAGCGTTGAAGGCTTGACAGGGCGGCATTTT. Amino acids: CSVEGLTGRHF.

V is TRBV11-2 and J is TRBJ2-5; TRBD2 matches at 9 bases. Per germline, CDR1 SGHAT and CDR2 FQNNGV. This CDR3 contains 17 residues. V trimming: 8 bases; J trimming: 1 base; junction bases outside the gene matches: 14. The chain's CDR3 is CASSQAGLAGLQETQYF. CDR3 bases: TGTGCCAGCTCCCAAGCGGGGCTAGCGGGGCTCCAAGAGACCCAGTACTTC.

The chain recombines TRBV5-1 with TRBJ2-3; D is unclear. V was cut by 1 base and J by 2 bases, with 14 bases left in between. Germline V gene lookup returns CDR1 SGHRS and CDR2 YFSETQ. CDR3 length: 16 amino acids. The CDR3 is CASSLISRGFTDTQYF. In DNA, the CDR3 is TGCGCCAGCAGCTTGATATCCCGAGGATTCACAGATACGCAGTATTTT.

The rearrangement links TRBV2 to TRBJ1-4; the D is unclear. The CDR3 runs to 14 residues. Germline values: CDR1 SNHLY, CDR2 FYNNEI. The ends were cut back, 8 bases at V and 0 bases at J, with 10 bases in the middle. The CDR3 sequence: CASRGRPTNEKLFF. Here the CDR3 DNA reads TGTGCCAGCCGTGGCAGGCCAACTAATGAAAAACTGTTTTTT.

This sequence joins TRBV7-2 and TRBJ2-2, with 9 bases identical to TRBD2. Germline V gene data show CDR1 as SGHTA and CDR2 as FQGNSA. After removal of 5 bases from V and 7 bases from J, the junction contained 14 bases not matched to a gene. The CDR3 is 17 amino acids. CDR3 in DNA: TGTGCCAGCAGCGCGTACCCGGGACTAGCAGTAGGCGGGGAGCTGTTTTTT. It specifies CASSAYPGLAVGGELFF.

To note about this clone: Other DNA sequences in the same sample also yield this CDR3. The chain is built from TRBV30 and TRBJ2-5; D might be TRBD2 (6 bases). V was clipped by 0 bases and J by 5 bases, with 13 bases between them. CDR3 length equals 14 residues. Germline CDR1 reads GTSNPN; CDR2 reads SVGIG (reference sequence). CDR3 in amino acids: CAWSVRRGGETQYF. The CDR3 DNA reads as TGTGCCTGGAGTGTACGGAGGGGTGGGGAGACCCAGTACTTC. Using reference TRBV30 and TRBJ2-5 for the parts outside the CDR3, the full variable domain is SQTIHQWPATLVQPVGSPLSLECTVEGTSNPNLYWYRQAAGRGLQLLFYSVGIGQISSEVPQNLSASRPQDRQFILSSKKLLLSDSGFYLCAWSVRRGGETQYFGPGTRLLVL.

To note about this clone: One junction end does not reproduce the germline sequence, and a read error may be involved. The chain combines TRBV30 with TRBJ1-4; D is unclear. The CDR3 is made up of 14 amino acids. CDR1 GTSNPN and CDR2 SVGIG come from the germline V gene (reference sequence). The CDR3 here is CAWSVGSFNDKLFF. CDR3 DNA sequence: TGTGCCTGGAGTGTGGGCAGCTTTAATGACAAACTGTTTTTT.

This chain links TRBV10-3 with TRBJ2-1; TRBD1 matches 7 bases. Germline V lookup: CDR1 ENHRY, CDR2 SYGVKD. With 6 bases clipped from V and 3 bases from J, the junction kept 2 bases outside the gene matches. The CDR3 runs 13 residues. This CDR3 is CAIRTGLYNEQFF. The CDR3 nucleotides are TGTGCCATCAGGACAGGGCTCTACAATGAGCAGTTCTTC.

The V call is TRBV30, the J call TRBJ1-5; a possible D gene is TRBD1 (6 bases). The CDR3 runs 13 residues. V lost 2 bases and J lost 5, with 10 bases in between. Germline loops: CDR1 GTSNPN, CDR2 SVGIG (reference sequence). The CDR3 sequence is CAWSSGDHQPQHF. The CDR3 DNA is TGTGCCTGGAGTTCAGGGGATCATCAGCCCCAGCATTTT.

The chain uses TRBV9 and TRBJ2-5; unclear D gene. The CDR3 is 14 residues long. Per the germline V gene, CDR1 is SGDLS and CDR2 is YYNGEE. V lost 1 base and J lost 2, with 9 bases in between. The CDR3 region has the DNA TGTGCCAGCAGCGTACGCGGCCAGCAAGAGACCCAGTACTTC. Protein sequence: CASSVRGQQETQYF.

The chain joins TRBV11-2 to TRBJ1-1; TRBD1 might be the D (5 bases). This CDR3 region has 14 residues. CDR1 and CDR2 (germline): SGHAT, FQNNGV. Trimming shortened V by 5 bases and J by 1 base, and 11 bases separated the two germline ends. The CDR3 region has the DNA TGTGCCAGCAGCCAAACCCAGGGGAACACTGAAGCTTTCTTT. The encoded protein is CASSQTQGNTEAFF.

The V gene is TRBV11-3, the J gene TRBJ2-5; possible D gene TRBD2, 6 bases. This CDR3 comprises 16 residues. With 1 base removed from V and 1 base from J, the gap between germline ends came to 13 bases. Germline values: CDR1 SGHNT, CDR2 YENEEA. The CDR3 DNA reads TGTGCCAGCAGCTTAGGTAGAAACGGGGGCCAAGAGACCCAGTACTTC. This encodes CASSLGRNGGQETQYF.

The chain is built from TRBV6-1 and TRBJ2-7; D is unclear. The CDR3 runs 15 residues. V was clipped by 0 bases and J by 0 bases, with 9 bases between them. Germline lookup yields CDR1 MNHNS and CDR2 SASEGT. CDR3: CASSEARVGSYEQYF. CDR3 nucleotides: TGTGCCAGCAGTGAAGCGCGTGTAGGCTCCTACGAGCAGTACTTC.

The chain has TRBV5-1 and TRBJ2-7; possibly TRBD1 for D (6 bases). The V and J ends lost 4 bases and 4 bases respectively, with 18 bases between them. CDR3 size: 15 residues. Germline-derived CDR1 and CDR2 are SGHRS and YFSETQ. DNA for the CDR3: TGCGCCAGCAGCATTCCGGGACAACGCGATTACGAGCAGTACTTC. As protein: CASSIPGQRDYEQYF. Full variable domain (rest looked up from reference TRBV5-1 and TRBJ2-7): KAGVTQTPRYLIKTRGQQVTLSCSPISGHRSVSWYQQTPGQGLQFLFEYFSETQRNKGNFPGRFSGRQFSNSRSEMNVSTLELGDSALYLCASSIPGQRDYEQYFGPGTRLTVT.

The V call is TRBV12-5, the J call TRBJ1-4; D is perhaps TRBD1 (5 bases). The germline V gene has CDR1 LGHNT and CDR2 FRNRAP. Trimming pared 7 bases from V and 7 bases from J, leaving 22 bases between. CDR3 length equals 16 residues. The CDR3 protein is CASALGRAPVREKLFF. The CDR3 DNA reads TGTGCTAGTGCCCTGGGGCGGGCCCCGGTGCGTGAAAAACTGTTTTTT.

The chain carries TRBV30 and TRBJ1-3; D ambiguous. The length of the CDR3 is 14 residues. CDR1 and CDR2 (germline): GTSNPN, SVGIG (reference sequence). The V end was cut by 4 bases, the J end by 2 bases, with 12 bases between. CDR3 bases: TGTGCCTGGATTGACATCACCCCTGGAAACACCATATATTTT. This sequence encodes CAWIDITPGNTIYF.